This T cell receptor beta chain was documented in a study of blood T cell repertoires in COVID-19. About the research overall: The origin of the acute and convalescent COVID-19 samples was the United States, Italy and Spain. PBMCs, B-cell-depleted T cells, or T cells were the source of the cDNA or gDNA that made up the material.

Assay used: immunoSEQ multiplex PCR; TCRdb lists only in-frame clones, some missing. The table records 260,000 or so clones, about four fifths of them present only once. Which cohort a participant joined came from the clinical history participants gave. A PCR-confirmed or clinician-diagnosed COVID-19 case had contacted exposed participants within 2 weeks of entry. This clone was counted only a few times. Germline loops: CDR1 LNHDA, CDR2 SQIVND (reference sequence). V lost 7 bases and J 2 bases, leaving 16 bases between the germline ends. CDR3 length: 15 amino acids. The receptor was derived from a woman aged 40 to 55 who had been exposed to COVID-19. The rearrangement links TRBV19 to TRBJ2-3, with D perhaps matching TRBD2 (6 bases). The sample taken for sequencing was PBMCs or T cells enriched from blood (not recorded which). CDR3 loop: CASTQVEGNTDTQYF. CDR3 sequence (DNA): TGTGCCAGTACCCAGGTGGAGGGAAACACAGATACGCAGTATTTT.